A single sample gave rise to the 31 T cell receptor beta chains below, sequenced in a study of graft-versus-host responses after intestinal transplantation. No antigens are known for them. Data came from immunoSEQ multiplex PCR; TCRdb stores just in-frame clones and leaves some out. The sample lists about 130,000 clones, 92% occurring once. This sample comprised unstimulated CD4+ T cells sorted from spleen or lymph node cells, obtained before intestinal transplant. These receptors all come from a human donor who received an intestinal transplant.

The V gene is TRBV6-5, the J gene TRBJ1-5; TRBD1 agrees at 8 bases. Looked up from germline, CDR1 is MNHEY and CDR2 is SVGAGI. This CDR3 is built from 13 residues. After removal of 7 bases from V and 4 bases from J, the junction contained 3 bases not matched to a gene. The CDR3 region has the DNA TGTGCCAGCAACCGGGACAGGAATCAGCCCCAGCATTTT. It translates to CASNRDRNQPQHF.

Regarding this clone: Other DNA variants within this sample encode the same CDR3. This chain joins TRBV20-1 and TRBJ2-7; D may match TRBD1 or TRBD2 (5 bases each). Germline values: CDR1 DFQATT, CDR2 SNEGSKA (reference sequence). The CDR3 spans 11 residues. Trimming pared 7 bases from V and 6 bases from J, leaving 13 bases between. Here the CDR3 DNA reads TGCAGTGTGCCTGCCGGGACCGAGCAGTACTTC. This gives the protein CSVPAGTEQYF.

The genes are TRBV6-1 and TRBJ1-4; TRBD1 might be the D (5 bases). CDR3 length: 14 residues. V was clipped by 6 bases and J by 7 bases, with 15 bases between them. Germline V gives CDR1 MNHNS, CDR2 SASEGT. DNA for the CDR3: TGTGCCAGCAGGGAGCCAGGGATTACTGAAAAACTGTTTTTT. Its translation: CASREPGITEKLFF.

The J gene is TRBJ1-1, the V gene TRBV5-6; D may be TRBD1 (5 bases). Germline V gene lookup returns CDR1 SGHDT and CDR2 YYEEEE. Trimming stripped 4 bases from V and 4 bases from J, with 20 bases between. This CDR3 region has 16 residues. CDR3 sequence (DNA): TGTGCCAGCAGCCACCTCTCGGTATTGGGGGGCACTGAAGCTTTCTTT. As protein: CASSHLSVLGGTEAFF.

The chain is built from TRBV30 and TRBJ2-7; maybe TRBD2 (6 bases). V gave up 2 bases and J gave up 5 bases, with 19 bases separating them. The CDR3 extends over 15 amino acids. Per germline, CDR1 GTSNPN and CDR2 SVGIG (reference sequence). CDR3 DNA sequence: TGTGCCTGGAGTCCCCCGGTGGGACTCCCCCACGAGCAGTACTTC. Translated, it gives CAWSPPVGLPHEQYF.

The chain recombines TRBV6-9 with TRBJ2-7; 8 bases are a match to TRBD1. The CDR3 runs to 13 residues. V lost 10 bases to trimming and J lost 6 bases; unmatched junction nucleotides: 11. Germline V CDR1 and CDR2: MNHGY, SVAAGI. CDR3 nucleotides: TGTGCCAACCTGCGCAGGGGGCGAAGCGAGCAGTACTTC. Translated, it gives CANLRRGRSEQYF.

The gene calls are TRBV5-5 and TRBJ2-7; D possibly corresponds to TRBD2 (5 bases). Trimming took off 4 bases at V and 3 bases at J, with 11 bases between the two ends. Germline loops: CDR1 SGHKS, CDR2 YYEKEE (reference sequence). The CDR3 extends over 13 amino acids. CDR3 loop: CASSHRENYEQYF. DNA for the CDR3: TGTGCCAGCAGCCACCGGGAAAACTACGAGCAGTACTTC.

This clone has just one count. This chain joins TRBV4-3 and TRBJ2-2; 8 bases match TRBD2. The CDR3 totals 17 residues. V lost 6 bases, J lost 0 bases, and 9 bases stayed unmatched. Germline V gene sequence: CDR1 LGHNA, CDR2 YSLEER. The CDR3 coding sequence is TGCGCCAGCAGTCTAAGAATAGCGGGACCGAACACCGGGGAGCTGTTTTTT. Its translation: CASSLRIAGPNTGELFF.

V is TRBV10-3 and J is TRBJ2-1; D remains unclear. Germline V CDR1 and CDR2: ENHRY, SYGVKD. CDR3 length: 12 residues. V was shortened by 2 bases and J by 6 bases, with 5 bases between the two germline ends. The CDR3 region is CAISEARNEQFF. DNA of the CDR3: TGTGCCATCAGTGAGGCTCGCAATGAGCAGTTCTTC.

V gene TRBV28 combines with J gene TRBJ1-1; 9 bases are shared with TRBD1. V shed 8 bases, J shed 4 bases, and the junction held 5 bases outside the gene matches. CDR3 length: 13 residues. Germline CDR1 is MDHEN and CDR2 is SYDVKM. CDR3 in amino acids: CASRTGVITEAFF. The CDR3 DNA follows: TGTGCCAGCCGGACAGGGGTGATCACTGAAGCTTTCTTT.

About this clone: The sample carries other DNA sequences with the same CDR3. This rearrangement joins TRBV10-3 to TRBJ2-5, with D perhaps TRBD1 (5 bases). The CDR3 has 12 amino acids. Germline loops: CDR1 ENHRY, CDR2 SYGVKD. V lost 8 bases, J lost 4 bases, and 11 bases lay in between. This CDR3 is CAIGQGGETQYF. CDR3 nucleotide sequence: TGTGCCATCGGACAAGGCGGAGAGACCCAGTACTTC.

In DNA, the CDR3 is TGCGCCAGCAGGCGGCGCCAAAGTGCAGATACGCAGTATTTT. Protein: CASRRRQSADTQYF. The chain combines TRBV5-1 with TRBJ2-3; D is ambiguous. The CDR3 covers 14 residues. CDR1 and CDR2 from the germline V gene are SGHRS and YFSETQ. V lost 5 bases and J lost 4, with 14 bases in between.

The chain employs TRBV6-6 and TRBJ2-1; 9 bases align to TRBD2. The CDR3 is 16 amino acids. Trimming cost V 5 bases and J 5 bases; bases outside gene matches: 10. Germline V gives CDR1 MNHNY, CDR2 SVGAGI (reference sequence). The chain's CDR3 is CASSVGGLAGNNEQFF. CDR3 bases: TGTGCCAGCAGTGTAGGCGGGCTAGCGGGAAACAATGAGCAGTTCTTC.

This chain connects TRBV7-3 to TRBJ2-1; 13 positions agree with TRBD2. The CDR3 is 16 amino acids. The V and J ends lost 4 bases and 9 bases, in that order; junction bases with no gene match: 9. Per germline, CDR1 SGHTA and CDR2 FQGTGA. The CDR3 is CASSSLGLAGAGEQFF. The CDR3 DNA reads TGTGCCAGCAGCTCTCTCGGACTAGCGGGGGCGGGTGAGCAGTTCTTC.

The CDR3 here is CASGWGTTSFNEQFF. For the CDR3, the DNA is TGTGCCAGCGGATGGGGAACGACTAGTTTCAATGAGCAGTTCTTC. The chain combines TRBV6-5 with TRBJ2-1, with D possibly being TRBD2 (6 bases). This CDR3 comprises 15 residues. Deletions cut 8 bases from V and 6 bases from J, with 20 bases between. The germline gives CDR1 MNHEY, CDR2 SVGAGI.

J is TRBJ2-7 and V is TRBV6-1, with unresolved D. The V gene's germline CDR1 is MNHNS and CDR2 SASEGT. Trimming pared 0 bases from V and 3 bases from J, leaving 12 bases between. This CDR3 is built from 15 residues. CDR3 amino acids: CASSEAGGSFYEQYF. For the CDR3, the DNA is TGTGCCAGCAGTGAAGCAGGCGGCTCCTTCTACGAGCAGTACTTC.

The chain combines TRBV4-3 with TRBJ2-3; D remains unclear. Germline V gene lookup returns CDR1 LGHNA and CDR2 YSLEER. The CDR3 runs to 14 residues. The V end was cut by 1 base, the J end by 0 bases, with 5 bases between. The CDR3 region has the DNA TGCGCCAGCAGCCAAGTGCCAAGCACAGATACGCAGTATTTT. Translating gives CASSQVPSTDTQYF.

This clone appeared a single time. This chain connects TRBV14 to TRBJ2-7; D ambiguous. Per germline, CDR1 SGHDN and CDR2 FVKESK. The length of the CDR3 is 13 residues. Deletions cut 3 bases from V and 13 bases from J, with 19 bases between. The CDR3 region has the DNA TGTGCCAGCAGCCAGACCGGGCCTAAACTACCCTACTTC. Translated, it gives CASSQTGPKLPYF.

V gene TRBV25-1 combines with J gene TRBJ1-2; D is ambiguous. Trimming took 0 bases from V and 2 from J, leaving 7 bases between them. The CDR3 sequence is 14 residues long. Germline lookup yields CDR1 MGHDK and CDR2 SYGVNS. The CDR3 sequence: CASSEYYGNYGYTF. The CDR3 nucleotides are TGTGCCAGCAGTGAATATTACGGGAACTATGGCTACACCTTC.

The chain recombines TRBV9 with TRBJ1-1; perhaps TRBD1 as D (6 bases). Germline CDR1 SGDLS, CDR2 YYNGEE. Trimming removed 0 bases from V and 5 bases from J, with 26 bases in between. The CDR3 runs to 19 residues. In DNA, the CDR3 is TGTGCCAGCAGCGTAGTACCACCGGACAGTAAGGTGTTGGGAACTGAAGCTTTCTTT. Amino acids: CASSVVPPDSKVLGTEAFF.

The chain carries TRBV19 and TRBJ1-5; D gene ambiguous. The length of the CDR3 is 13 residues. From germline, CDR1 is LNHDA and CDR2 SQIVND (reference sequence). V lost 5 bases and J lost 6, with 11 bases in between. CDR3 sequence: CASSLTLGQPQHF. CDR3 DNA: TGTGCCAGTAGTCTGACACTAGGTCAGCCCCAGCATTTT.

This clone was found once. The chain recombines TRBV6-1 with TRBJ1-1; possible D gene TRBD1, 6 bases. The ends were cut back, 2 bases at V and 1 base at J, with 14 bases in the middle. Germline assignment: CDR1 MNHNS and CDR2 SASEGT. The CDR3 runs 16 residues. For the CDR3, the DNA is TGTGCCAGCAGTGAACCAGCCACAGGGACGAACACTGAAGCTTTCTTT. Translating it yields CASSEPATGTNTEAFF.

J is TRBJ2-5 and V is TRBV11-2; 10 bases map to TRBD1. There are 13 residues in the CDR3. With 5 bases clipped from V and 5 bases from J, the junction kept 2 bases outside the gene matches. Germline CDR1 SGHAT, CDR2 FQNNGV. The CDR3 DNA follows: TGTGCCAGCAGCCGGGACAGGGGTGAGACCCAGTACTTC. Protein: CASSRDRGETQYF.

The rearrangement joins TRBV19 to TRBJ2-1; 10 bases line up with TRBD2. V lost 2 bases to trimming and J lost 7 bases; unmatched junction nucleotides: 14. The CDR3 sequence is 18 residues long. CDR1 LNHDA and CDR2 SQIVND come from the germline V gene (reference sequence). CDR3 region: CASSITQGLLAGANEQFF. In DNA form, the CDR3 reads TGTGCCAGTAGTATAACCCAGGGTTTGCTAGCGGGAGCGAATGAGCAGTTCTTC.

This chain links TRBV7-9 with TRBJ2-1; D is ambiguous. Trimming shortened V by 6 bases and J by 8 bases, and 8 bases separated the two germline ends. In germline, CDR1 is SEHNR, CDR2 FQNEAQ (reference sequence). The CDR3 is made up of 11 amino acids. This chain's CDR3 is CASSFRDEQFF. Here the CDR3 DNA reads TGTGCCAGCAGTTTTAGGGATGAGCAGTTCTTC.

The CDR3 DNA reads as TGTGCCAGCAGTGGACGGGGGGTGGGGCGTGAAAAACTGTTTTTT. Its translation: CASSGRGVGREKLFF. The chain has TRBV6-5 and TRBJ1-4; perhaps TRBD1 as D (5 bases). Germline lookup yields CDR1 MNHEY and CDR2 SVGAGI. V lost 5 bases, J lost 7 bases, and 17 bases lay in between. The CDR3 loop spans 15 amino acids.

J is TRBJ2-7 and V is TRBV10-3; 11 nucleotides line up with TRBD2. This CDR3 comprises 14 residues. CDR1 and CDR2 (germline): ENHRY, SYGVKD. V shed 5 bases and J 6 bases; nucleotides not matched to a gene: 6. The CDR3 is CAISQLAGETEQYF. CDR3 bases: TGTGCCATCAGTCAACTAGCGGGAGAAACCGAGCAGTACTTC.

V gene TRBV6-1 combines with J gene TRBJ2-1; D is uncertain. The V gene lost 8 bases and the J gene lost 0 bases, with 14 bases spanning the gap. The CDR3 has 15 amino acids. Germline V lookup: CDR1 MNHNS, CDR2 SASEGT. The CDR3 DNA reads TGTGCCAGCGGAGCCCTCAGCCGCTCCTACAATGAGCAGTTCTTC. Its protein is CASGALSRSYNEQFF.

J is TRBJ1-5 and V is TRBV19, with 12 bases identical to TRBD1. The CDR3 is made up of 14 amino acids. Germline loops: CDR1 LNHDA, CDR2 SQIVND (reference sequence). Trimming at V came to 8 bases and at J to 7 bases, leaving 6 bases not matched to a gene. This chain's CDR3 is CASSGTGGEQPQHF. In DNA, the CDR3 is TGTGCCAGTTCCGGGACAGGGGGCGAGCAGCCCCAGCATTTT.

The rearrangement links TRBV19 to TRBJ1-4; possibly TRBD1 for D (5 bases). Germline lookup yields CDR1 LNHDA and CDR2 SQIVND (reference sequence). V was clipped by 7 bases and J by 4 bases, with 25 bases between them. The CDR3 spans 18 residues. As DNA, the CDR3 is TGTGCCAGTACCAAACGGCAGGGATTTAGTTTGGGTAATGAAAAACTGTTTTTT. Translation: CASTKRQGFSLGNEKLFF. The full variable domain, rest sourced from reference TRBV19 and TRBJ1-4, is DGGITQSPKYLFRKEGQNVTLSCEQNLNHDAMYWYRQDPGQGLRLIYYSQIVNDFQKGDIAEGYSVSREKKESFPLTVTSAQKNPTAFYLCASTKRQGFSLGNEKLFFGSGTQLSVL.

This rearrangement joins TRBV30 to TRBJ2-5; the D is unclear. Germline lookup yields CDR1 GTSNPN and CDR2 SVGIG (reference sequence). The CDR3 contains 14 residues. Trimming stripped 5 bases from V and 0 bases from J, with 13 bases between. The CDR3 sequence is CAWVPAAYQETQYF. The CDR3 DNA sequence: TGTGCCTGGGTCCCGGCGGCGTACCAAGAGACCCAGTACTTC. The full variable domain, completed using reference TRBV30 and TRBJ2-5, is SQTIHQWPATLVQPVGSPLSLECTVEGTSNPNLYWYRQAAGRGLQLLFYSVGIGQISSEVPQNLSASRPQDRQFILSSKKLLLSDSGFYLCAWVPAAYQETQYFGPGTRLLVL.